This entry concerns a single T cell receptor (beta chain). What it binds is not known. PCR involved 60 Vbeta and 13 Jbeta primers. The assay was immunoSEQ multiplex PCR, and TCRdb's table has in-frame clones only and misses some. Of fewer than 150,000 clones listed, approximately 80% were seen once; the top ten hold about 5%. The record originates from a study of cytomegalovirus exposure and HLA in healthy donors. Germline V CDR1 and CDR2: SGHRS, YFSETQ. Between the trimmed V and J ends, which lost 2 bases and 2 bases, there was a span of 8 bases. The CDR3 length is 15 residues. Findings and limits, study-wide: Whilst most TCR sequences proved rare, a subset of public TCRs occurred across many donors. Several of the most significant clusters appeared, in a later analysis, to be linked to common viral pathogens.

The source is a male donor in good health and CMV-seronegative. The specimen was PBMCs. The V and J genes are TRBV5-1 and TRBJ2-6; D uncertain. The CDR3 region is CASSFLPPGANVLTF. The DNA for the CDR3 is TGCGCCAGCAGCTTCCTCCCCCCTGGGGCCAACGTCCTGACTTTC.